The clone carrying this T cell receptor (beta chain) was counted a few times. Trimming pared 4 bases from V and 2 bases from J, leaving 21 bases between. This CDR3 is 18 amino acids long. Germline V gene lookup returns CDR1 SGDLS and CDR2 YYNGEE. Source study methods: Reference gene primer amplification gave nucleated cell count estimates. Some clones are missing from TCRdb's copy, which holds only in-frame ones; the method was immunoSEQ multiplex PCR. V and J calls and clone size are those listed in that table; D and trimming were worked out from the DNA. This sample has approximately 240,000 clones, with around 82% found just once. These data originate in a study of blood T cell repertoires in COVID-19. Study overall: The samples span acute and convalescent COVID-19 from the United States, Italy and Spain. PBMCs, B-cell-depleted T cells, or T cells were the source of the cDNA or gDNA that made up the material.

The receptor was derived from a woman aged 30 to 39 who had recovered from COVID-19. The specimen sequenced was peripheral blood. The V call is TRBV9, the J call TRBJ2-2; perhaps TRBD2 as D (5 bases). This CDR3 reads CASSSNPRTLSNTGELFF. The CDR3 DNA reads as TGTGCCAGCAGCTCAAACCCCCGGACTCTCTCCAACACCGGGGAGCTGTTTTTT.